This entry concerns a single TCR beta chain. In the PCR, 60 Vbeta and 13 Jbeta primers were used. Assay: immunoSEQ multiplex PCR; the TCRdb copy retains only in-frame clones and omits some. The data hold over 200,000 clones, with roughly 91% observed a single time. With 6 bases removed from V and 5 bases from J, the gap between germline ends came to 20 bases. The CDR3 is made up of 16 amino acids. Per the germline V gene, CDR1 is WSHSY and CDR2 is SAAADI. This entry is derived from a study of cytomegalovirus exposure and HLA in healthy donors. Each donor was healthy, and each was a bone marrow donor. This clonotype was sampled from a woman aged 18-30 years in good health and CMV-seronegative. Source material: PBMCs. The chain carries TRBV10-2 and TRBJ1-5; a weak D match, TRBD1 (5 bases). The CDR3 region is CASSDGRGRIYQPQHF. The CDR3 DNA sequence: TGCGCCAGCAGCGACGGGCGGGGCCGGATTTATCAGCCCCAGCATTTT.